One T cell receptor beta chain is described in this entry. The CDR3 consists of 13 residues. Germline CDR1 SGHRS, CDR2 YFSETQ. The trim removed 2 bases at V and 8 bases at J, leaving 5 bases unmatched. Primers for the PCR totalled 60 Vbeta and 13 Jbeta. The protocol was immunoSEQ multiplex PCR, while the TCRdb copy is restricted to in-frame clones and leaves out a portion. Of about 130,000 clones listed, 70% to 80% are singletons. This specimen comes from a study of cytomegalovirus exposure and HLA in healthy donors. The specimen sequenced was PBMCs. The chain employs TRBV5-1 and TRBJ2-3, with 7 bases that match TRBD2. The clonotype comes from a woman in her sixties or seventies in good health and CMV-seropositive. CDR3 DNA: TGCGCCAGCAGCTTAACCGAGCGGGGTACGCAGTATTTT. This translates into CASSLTERGTQYF.